Below, 2 T cell receptor beta chains from the same sample are listed, as sequenced in a study of blood T cell repertoires in COVID-19. Here immunoSEQ multiplex PCR was the method, and the copy in TCRdb shows in-frame clones only, minus some. The sample carries approximately 330,000 clones, about nine tenths recorded once. What was sequenced was peripheral blood. Source of these receptors: a man in his thirties or forties with COVID-19, enrolled during active disease.

The chain combines TRBV20-1 with TRBJ2-7; 11 positions agree with TRBD2. After removal of 6 bases from V and 2 bases from J, the junction contained 27 bases not matched to a gene. The CDR3 consists of 21 residues. Germline-derived CDR1 and CDR2 are DFQATT and SNEGSKA (reference sequence). CDR3 loop: CSASTRTTRGGSGRVTYEQYF. The CDR3 nucleotides are TGCAGTGCGAGTACCAGAACAACCCGGGGGGGTAGCGGGAGGGTAACCTACGAGCAGTACTTC.

This chain connects TRBV4-3 to TRBJ1-1; 8 bases align to TRBD1. The CDR3 is 16 amino acids. CDR1 and CDR2 from the germline V gene are LGHNA and YSLEER. V gave up 5 bases and J gave up 5 bases; unmatched junction bases: 13. CDR3 residues: CASSIRPDRGRTEAFF. The CDR3 DNA sequence: TGCGCCAGCAGCATCCGACCCGACAGGGGTCGGACTGAAGCTTTCTTT.